Listed here is a single T cell receptor (beta chain). Here immunoSEQ multiplex PCR was the method, and the copy in TCRdb shows in-frame clones only, minus some. Of about 150,000 clones in the sample, 93% are singletons; the top ten hold 4.5% to 5.5%. These data belong to a study of T cell responses to AZD1222 COVID-19 vaccine. CDR1 LGHDT and CDR2 YNNKEL come from the germline V gene (reference sequence). The ends were cut back, 0 bases at V and 5 bases at J, with 10 bases in the middle. The length of the CDR3 is 14 residues. This clonotype originated in an adult in good health. This sample comprised peripheral blood, obtained on day 0 of AZD1222 vaccination. V is TRBV3-1 (or the pseudogene TRBV3-2) and J is TRBJ1-2; D ambiguous. CDR3 sequence reads: CASSQDTVGYGYTF. DNA for the CDR3: TGTGCCAGCAGCCAAGACACGGTTGGGTATGGCTACACCTTC.